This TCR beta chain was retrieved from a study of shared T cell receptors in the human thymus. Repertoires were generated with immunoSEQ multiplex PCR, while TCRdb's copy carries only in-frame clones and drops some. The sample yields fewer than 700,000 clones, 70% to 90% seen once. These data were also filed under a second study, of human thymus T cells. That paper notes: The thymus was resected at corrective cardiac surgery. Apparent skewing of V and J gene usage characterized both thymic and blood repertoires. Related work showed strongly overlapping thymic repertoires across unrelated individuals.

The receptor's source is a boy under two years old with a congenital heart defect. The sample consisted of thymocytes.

The CDR3 DNA follows: TGTGCCAGCAGCAGAGGGGGGGAAGGGGAAAGCTCCTACGAGCAGTACTTC. It is translated as CASSRGGEGESSYEQYF. The chain employs TRBV5-4 and TRBJ2-7, with D possibly TRBD2 on 7 matching bases. V was trimmed by 4 bases and J by 0 bases, leaving 20 bases between them. This CDR3 contains 17 residues. CDR1 is SGHNT and CDR2 is YYREEE in the germline V gene (reference sequence). The complete variable domain, with remaining parts taken from reference TRBV5-4 and TRBJ2-7, reads ETGVTQSPTHLIKTRGQQVTLRCSSQSGHNTVSWYQQALGQGPQFIFQYYREEENGRGNFPPRFSGLQFPNYSSELNVNALELDDSALYLCASSRGGEGESSYEQYFGPGTRLTVT.